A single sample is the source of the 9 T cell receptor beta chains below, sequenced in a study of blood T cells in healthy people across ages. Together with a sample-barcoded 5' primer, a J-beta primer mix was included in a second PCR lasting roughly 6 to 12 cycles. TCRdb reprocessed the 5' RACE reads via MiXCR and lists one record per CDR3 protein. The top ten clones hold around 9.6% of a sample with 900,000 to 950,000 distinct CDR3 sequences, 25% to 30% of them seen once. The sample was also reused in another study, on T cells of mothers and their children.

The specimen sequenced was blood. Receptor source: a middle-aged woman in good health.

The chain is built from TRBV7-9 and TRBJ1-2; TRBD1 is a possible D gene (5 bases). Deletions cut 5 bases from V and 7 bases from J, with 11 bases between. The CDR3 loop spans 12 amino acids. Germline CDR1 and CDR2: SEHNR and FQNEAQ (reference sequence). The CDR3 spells CASSPGPLGYTF. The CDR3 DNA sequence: TGTGCCAGCAGCCCGGGACCCCTTGGCTACACCTTC.

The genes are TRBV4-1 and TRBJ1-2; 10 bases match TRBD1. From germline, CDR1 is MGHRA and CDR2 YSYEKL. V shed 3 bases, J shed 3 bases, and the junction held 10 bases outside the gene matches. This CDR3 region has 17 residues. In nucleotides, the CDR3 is TGCGCCAGCAGCCACGGGGGAGACAGGGGGCTATACTATGGCTACACCTTC. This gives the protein CASSHGGDRGLYYGYTF.

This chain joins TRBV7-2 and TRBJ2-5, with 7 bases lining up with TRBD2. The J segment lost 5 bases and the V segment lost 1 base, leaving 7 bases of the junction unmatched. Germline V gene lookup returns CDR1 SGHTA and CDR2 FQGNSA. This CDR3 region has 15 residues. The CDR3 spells CASSLDSGGWETQYF. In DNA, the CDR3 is TGTGCCAGCAGCTTAGACTCCGGGGGGTGGGAGACCCAGTACTTC.

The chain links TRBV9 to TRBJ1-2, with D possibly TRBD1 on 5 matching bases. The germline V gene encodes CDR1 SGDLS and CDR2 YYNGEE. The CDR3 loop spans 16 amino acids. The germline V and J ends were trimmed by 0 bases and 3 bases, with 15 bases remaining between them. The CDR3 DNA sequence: TGTGCCAGCAGCGTAGATTCAGGGTTCCCGCACTATGGCTACACCTTC. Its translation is CASSVDSGFPHYGYTF.

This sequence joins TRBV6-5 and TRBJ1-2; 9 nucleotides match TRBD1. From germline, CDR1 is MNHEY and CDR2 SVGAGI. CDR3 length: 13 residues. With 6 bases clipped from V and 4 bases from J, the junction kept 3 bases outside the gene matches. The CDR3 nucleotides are TGTGCCAGCAGAACGACAGGGGGCTATGGCTACACCTTC. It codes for CASRTTGGYGYTF.

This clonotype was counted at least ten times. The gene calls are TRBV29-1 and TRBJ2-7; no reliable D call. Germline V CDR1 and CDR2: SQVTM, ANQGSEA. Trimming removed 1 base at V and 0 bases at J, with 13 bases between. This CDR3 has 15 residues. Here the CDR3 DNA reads TGCAGCGTTGAAGGGACCCCAGGAAACTCCTACGAGCAGTACTTC. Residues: CSVEGTPGNSYEQYF.

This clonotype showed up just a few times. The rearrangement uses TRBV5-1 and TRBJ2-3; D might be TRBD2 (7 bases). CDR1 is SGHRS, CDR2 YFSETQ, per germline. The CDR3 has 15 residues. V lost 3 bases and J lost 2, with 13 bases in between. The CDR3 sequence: CASSWRGGSTDTQYF. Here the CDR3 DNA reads TGCGCCAGCAGCTGGAGGGGGGGCTCCACAGATACGCAGTATTTT.

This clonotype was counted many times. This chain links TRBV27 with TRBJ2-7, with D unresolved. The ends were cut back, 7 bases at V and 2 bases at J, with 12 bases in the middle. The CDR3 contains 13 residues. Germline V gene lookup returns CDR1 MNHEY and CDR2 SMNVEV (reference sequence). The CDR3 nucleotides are TGTGCCAGCAATCGGCTTAATACCTACGAGCAGTACTTC. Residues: CASNRLNTYEQYF.

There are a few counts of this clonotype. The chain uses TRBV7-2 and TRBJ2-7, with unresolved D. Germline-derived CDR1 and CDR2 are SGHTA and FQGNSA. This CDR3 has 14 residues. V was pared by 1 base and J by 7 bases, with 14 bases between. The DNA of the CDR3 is TGTGCCAGCAGCTTAGATGGGCCCTCCGGGGAGCAGTACTTC. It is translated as CASSLDGPSGEQYF.